This TCR beta chain appears in the sequencing data of a study of blood T cells in healthy people across ages. A second PCR, run for roughly 7 to 11 cycles, used a sample-barcoded 5' primer plus a J-beta primer mix. TCRdb recomputed calls from the 5' RACE reads with MiXCR, one row per CDR3 protein. Of about 780,000 distinct CDR3 sequences in the sample, around 24% were seen once. V dropped 4 bases and J dropped 6 bases, with 16 bases sitting between them. The CDR3 has 13 residues. Germline loops: CDR1 SQVTM, CDR2 ANQGSEA. The sample also formed part of further work on T cells of mothers and their children.

The origin of this receptor is a boy aged 5-17 years in good health. Material: blood. The chain links TRBV29-1 to TRBJ2-7; D is unresolved. Here the CDR3 reads CSVGNLFVREQYF. In nucleotides, the CDR3 is TGCAGCGTTGGGAATTTGTTTGTTCGCGAGCAGTACTTC.